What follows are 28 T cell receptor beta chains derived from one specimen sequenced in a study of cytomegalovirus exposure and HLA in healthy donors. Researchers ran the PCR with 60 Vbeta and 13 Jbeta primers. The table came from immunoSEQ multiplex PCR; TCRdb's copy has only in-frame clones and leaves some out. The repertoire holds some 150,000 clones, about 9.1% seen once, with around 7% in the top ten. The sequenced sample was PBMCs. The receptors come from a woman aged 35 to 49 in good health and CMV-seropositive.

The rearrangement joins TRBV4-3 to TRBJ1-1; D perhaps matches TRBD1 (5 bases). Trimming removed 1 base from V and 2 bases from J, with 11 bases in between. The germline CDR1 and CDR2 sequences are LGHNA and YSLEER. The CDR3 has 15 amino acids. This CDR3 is CASSQVGTGNTEAFF. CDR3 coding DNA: TGCGCCAGCAGCCAAGTAGGGACTGGTAACACTGAAGCTTTCTTT.

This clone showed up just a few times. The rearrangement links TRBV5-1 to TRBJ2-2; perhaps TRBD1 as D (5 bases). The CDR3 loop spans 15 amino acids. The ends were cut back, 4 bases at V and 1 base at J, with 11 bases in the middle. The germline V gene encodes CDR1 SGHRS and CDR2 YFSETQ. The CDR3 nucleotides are TGCGCCAGCAGCCCCACCCAGGGGAACACCGGGGAGCTGTTTTTT. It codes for CASSPTQGNTGELFF.

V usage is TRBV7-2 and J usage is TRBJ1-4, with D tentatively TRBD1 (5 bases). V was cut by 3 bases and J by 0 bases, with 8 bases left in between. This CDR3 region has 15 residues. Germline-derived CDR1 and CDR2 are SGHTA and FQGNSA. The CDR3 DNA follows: TGTGCCAGCAGCTTTTCAGGGCCAACTAATGAAAAACTGTTTTTT. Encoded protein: CASSFSGPTNEKLFF.

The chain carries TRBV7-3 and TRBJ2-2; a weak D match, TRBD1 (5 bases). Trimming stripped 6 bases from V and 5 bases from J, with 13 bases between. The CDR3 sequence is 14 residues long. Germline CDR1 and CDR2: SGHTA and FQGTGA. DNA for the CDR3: TGTGCCAGCAGGGGTATAGGGGTGACCGGGGAGCTGTTTTTT. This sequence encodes CASRGIGVTGELFF.

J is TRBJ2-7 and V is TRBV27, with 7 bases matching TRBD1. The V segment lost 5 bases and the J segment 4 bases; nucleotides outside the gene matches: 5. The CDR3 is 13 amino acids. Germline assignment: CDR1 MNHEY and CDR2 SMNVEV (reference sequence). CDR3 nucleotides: TGTGCCAGCAGTCTGGGGACAGATTACGAGCAGTACTTC. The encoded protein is CASSLGTDYEQYF.

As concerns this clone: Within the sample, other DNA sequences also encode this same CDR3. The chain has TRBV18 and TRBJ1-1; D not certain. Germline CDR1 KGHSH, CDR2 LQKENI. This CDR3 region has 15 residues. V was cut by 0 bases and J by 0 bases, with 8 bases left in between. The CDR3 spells CASSPPTSLNTEAFF. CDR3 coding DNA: TGTGCCAGCTCACCACCAACTTCCCTGAACACTGAAGCTTTCTTT.

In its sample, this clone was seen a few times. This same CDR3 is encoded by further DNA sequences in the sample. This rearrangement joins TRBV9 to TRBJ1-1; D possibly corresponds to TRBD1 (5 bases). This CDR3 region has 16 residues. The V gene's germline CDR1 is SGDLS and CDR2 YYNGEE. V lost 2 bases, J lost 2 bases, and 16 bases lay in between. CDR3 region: CASSVGHRGGNTEAFF. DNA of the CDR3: TGTGCCAGCAGCGTTGGCCATCGGGGGGGAAACACTGAAGCTTTCTTT.

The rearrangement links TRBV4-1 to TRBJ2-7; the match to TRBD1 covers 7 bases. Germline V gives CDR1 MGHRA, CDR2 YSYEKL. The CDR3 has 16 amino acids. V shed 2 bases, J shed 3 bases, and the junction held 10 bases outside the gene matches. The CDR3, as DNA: TGCGCCAGCAGCCAACCGGGACAGTTGGGTCTCTACGAGCAGTACTTC. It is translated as CASSQPGQLGLYEQYF.

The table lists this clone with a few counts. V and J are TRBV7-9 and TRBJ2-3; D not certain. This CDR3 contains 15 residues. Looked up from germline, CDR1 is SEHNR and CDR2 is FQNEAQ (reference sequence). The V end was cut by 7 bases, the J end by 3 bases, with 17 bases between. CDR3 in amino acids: CASNPPLVNTDTQYF. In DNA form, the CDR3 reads TGTGCCAGCAACCCCCCTCTAGTTAATACAGATACGCAGTATTTT.

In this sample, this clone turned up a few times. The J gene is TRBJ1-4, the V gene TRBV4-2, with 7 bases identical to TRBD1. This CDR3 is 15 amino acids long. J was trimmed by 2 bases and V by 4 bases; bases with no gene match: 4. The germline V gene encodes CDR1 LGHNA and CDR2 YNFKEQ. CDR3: CASSLGTATNEKLFF. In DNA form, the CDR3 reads TGTGCCAGCAGCCTAGGGACAGCGACTAATGAAAAACTGTTTTTT.

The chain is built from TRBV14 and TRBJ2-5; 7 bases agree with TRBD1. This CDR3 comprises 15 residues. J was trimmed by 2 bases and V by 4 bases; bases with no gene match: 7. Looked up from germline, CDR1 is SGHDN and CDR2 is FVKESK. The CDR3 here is CASSPWTGRQETQYF. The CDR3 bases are TGTGCCAGCAGCCCCTGGACAGGTCGGCAAGAGACCCAGTACTTC.

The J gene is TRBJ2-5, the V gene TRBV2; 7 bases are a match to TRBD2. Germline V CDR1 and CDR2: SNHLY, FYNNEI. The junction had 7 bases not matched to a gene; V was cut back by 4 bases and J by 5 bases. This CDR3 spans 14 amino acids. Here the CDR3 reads CASSAIGRGETQYF. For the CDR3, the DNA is TGTGCCAGCAGTGCTATTGGGCGGGGGGAGACCCAGTACTTC.

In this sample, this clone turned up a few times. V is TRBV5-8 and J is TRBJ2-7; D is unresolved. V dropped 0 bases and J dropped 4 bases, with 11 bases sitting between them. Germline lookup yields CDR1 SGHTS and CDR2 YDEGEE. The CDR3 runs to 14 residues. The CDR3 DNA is TGTGCCAGCAGCTTGGTTTTATCAGGATACGAGCAGTACTTC. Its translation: CASSLVLSGYEQYF.

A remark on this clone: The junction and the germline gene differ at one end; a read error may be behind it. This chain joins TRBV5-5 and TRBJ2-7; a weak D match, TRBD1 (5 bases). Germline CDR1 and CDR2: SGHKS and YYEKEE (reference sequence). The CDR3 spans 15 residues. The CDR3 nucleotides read TGCGCCAGCAGTAGGACCGGCCTACCCCCACAGGAGCCGTACTTC. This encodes CASSRTGLPPQEPYF.

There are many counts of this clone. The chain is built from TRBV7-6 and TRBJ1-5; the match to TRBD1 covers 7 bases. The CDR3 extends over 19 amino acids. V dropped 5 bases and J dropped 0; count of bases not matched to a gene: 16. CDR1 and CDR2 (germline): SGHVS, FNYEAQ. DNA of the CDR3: TGTGCCAGCAGCCACCGACAGGGCTACTGGGCGTATAGCAATCAGCCCCAGCATTTT. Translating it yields CASSHRQGYWAYSNQPQHF.

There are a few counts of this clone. The CDR3 nucleotides read TGTGCCAGCTCTTCCCGTGGACTAGCGGGGGAAAATGAGCAGTTCTTC. Residues: CASSSRGLAGENEQFF. This sequence joins TRBV2 and TRBJ2-1; 13 bases line up with TRBD2. Germline values: CDR1 SNHLY, CDR2 FYNNEI. The CDR3 totals 16 residues. J gave up 7 bases and V 8 bases, and 11 bases lay outside the gene matches.

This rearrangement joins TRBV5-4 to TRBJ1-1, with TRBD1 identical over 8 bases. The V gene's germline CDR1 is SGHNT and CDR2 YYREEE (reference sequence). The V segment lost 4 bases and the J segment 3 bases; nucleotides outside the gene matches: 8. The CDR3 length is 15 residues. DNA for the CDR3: TGTGCCAGCAGCCCCCCCAGGGGGCGGGACACTGAAGCTTTCTTT. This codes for CASSPPRGRDTEAFF.

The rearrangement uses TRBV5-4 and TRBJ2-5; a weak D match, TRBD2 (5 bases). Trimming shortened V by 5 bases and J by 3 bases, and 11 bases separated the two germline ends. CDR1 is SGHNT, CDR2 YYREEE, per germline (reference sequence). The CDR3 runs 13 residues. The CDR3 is CASSRETKETQYF. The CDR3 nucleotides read TGTGCCAGCAGTCGGGAAACTAAAGAGACCCAGTACTTC.

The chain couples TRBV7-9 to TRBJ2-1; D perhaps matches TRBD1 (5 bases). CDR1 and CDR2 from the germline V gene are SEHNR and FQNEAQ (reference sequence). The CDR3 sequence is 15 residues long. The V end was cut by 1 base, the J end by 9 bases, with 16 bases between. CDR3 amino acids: CASSLGPGVQGEQFF. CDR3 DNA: TGTGCCAGCAGCTTAGGACCAGGCGTTCAGGGTGAGCAGTTCTTC.

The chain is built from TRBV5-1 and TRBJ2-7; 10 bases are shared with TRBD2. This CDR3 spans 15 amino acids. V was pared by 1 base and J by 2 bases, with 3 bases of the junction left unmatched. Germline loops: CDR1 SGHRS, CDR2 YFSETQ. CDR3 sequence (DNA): TGCGCCAGCAGCTTGATAGCGGGGGGCCCCTACGAGCAGTACTTC. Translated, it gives CASSLIAGGPYEQYF.

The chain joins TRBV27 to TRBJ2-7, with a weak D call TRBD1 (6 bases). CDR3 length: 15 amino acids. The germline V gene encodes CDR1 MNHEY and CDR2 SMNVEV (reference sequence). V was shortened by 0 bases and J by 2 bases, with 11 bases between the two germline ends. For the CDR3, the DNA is TGTGCCAGCAGTTTATCGTTGGGACATACCTACGAGCAGTACTTC. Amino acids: CASSLSLGHTYEQYF.

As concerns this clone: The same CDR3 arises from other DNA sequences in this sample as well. The CDR3: CASSLGGSNQPQHF. The CDR3 coding sequence is TGTGCCAGCAGTTTGGGGGGGAGCAATCAGCCCCAGCATTTT. This rearrangement joins TRBV28 to TRBJ1-5; D perhaps matches TRBD1 (5 bases). Germline values: CDR1 MDHEN, CDR2 SYDVKM. The CDR3 has 14 residues. V lost 3 bases and J 1 base, leaving 7 bases between the germline ends.

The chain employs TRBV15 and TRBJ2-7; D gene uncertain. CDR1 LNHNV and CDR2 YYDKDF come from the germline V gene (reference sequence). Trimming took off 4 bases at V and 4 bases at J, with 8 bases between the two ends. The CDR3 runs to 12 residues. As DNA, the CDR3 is TGTGCCACCAGCAATCCGGGTTACGAGCAGTACTTC. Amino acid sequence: CATSNPGYEQYF.

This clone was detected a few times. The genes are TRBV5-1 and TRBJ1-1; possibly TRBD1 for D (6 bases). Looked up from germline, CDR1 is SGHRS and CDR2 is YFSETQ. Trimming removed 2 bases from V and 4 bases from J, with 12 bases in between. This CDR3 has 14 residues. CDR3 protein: CASSLSQGSTEAFF. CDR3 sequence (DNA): TGCGCCAGCAGCTTATCCCAGGGGAGCACTGAAGCTTTCTTT.

The CDR3 bases are TGTGCCAGCAGCTTAGGCTACTCCTACAATGAGCAGTTCTTC. Amino acids: CASSLGYSYNEQFF. J is TRBJ2-1 and V is TRBV11-3; D not certain. Trimming pared 1 base from V and 0 bases from J, leaving 4 bases between. The CDR3 sequence is 14 residues long. Germline assignment: CDR1 SGHNT and CDR2 YENEEA.

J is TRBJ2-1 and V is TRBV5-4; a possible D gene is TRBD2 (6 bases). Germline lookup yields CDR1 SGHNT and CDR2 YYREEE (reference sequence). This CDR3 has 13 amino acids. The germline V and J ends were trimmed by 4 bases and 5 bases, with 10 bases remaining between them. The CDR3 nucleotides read TGTGCCAGCAGCCGGGACTTCGACAATGAGCAGTTCTTC. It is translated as CASSRDFDNEQFF.

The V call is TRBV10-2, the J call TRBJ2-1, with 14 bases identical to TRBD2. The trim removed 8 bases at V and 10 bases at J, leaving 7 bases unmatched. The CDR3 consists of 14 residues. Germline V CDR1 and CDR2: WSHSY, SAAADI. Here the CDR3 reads CASATSGGAGEQFF. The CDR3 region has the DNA TGCGCCAGCGCGACTAGCGGGGGGGCAGGGGAGCAGTTCTTC.

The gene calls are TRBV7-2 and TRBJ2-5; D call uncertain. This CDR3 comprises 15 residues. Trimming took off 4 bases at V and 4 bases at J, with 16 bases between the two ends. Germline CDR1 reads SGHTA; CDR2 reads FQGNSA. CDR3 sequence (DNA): TGTGCCAGCAGCTCGATAAGTGAGGTAGGAGAGACCCAGTACTTC. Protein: CASSSISEVGETQYF.